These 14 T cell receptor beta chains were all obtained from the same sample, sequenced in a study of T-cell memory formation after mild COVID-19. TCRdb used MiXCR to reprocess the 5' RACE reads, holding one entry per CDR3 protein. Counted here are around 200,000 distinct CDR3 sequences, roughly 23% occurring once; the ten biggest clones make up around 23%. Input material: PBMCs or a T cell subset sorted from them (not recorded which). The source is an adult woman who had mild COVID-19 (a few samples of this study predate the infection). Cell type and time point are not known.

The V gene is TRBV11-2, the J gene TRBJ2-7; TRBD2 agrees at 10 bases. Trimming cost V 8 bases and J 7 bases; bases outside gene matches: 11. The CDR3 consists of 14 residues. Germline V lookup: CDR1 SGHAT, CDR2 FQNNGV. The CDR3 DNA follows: TGTGCCAGCCGCTCGATAGCGGGAGGCCGGGAGCAGTACTTC. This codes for CASRSIAGGREQYF.

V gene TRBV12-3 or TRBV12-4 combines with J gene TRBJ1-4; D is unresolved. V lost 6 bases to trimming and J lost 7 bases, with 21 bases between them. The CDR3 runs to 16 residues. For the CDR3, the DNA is TGTGCCAGCAGCTTTCCTGGCGAGGGCCGTGGTGAAAAACTGTTTTTT. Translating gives CASSFPGEGRGEKLFF.

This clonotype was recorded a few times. CDR3 region: CSVAAGAGNTIYF. The CDR3 region has the DNA TGCAGCGTTGCCGCAGGGGCTGGAAACACCATATATTTT. The chain carries TRBV29-1 and TRBJ1-3; TRBD1 is a possible D gene (6 bases). CDR3 length equals 13 residues. V lost 4 bases, J lost 2 bases, and 9 bases lay in between. Germline CDR1 and CDR2: SQVTM and ANQGSEA.

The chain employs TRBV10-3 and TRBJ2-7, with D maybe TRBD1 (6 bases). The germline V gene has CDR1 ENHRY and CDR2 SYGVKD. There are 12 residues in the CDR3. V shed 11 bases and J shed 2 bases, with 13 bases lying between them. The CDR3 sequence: CAVTGSTYEQYF. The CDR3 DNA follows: TGTGCCGTGACAGGTTCTACCTACGAGCAGTACTTC.

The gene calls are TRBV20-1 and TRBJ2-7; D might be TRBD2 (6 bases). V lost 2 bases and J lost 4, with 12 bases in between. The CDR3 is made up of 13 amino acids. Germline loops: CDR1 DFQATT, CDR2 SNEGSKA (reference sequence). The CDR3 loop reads CSARPPGGYEQYF. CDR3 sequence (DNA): TGCAGTGCTAGACCCCCTGGGGGGTACGAGCAGTACTTC.

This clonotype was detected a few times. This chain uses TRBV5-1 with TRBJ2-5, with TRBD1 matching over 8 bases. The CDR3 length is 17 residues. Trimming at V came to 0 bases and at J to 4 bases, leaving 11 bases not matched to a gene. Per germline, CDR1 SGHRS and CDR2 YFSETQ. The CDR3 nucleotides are TGCGCCAGCAGCTTGGGGACAGGGAGCGTGTATGGAGAGACCCAGTACTTC. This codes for CASSLGTGSVYGETQYF.

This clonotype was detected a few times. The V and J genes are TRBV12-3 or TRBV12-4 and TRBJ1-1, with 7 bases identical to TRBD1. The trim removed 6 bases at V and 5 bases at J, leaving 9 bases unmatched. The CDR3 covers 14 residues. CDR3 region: CASSDPTGPTEAFF. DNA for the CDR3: TGTGCCAGCAGCGACCCGACAGGGCCAACTGAAGCTTTCTTT.

CDR3 loop: CASTRERGANTGELFF. The CDR3 DNA is TGTGCCAGCACCCGGGAGCGGGGGGCGAACACCGGGGAGCTGTTTTTT. The rearrangement uses TRBV12-3 or TRBV12-4 and TRBJ2-2; TRBD2 aligns across 9 bases. V lost 7 bases and J lost 0; bases outside the gene matches: 6. The CDR3 has 16 residues.

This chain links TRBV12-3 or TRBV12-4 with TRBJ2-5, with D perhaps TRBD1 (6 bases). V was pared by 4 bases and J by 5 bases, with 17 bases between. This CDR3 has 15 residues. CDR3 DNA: TGTGCCAGCAGTTCGGACAGTGGAAGGGGGGAGACCCAGTACTTC. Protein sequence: CASSSDSGRGETQYF.

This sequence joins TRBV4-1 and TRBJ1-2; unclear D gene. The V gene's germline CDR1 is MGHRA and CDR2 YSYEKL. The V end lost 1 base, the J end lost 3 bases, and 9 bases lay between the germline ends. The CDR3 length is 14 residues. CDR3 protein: CASSQGTQDYGYTF. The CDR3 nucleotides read TGCGCCAGCAGCCAAGGTACGCAGGACTATGGCTACACCTTC.

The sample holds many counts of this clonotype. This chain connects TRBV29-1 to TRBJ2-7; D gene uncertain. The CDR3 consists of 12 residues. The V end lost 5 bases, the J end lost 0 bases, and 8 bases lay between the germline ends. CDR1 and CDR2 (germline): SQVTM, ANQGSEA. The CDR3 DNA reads TGCAGCGTTCTCCGCAGCTCCTACGAGCAGTACTTC. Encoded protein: CSVLRSSYEQYF.

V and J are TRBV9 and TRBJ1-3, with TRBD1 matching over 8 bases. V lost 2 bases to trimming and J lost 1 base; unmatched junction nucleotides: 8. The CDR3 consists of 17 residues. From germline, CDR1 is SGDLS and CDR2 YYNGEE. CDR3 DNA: TGTGCCAGCAGCGTGGACCAGGGGGCAAATTCTGGAAACACCATATATTTT. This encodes CASSVDQGANSGNTIYF.

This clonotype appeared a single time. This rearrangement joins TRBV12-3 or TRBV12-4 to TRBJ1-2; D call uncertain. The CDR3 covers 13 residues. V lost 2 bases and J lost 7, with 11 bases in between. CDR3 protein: CASSLSAWGGYTF. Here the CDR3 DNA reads TGTGCCAGCAGTTTATCGGCCTGGGGTGGCTACACCTTC.

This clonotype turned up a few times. This CDR3 is CASSSLTSGNEQFF. The CDR3 coding sequence is TGTGCCAGCAGCTCCCTAACTAGCGGCAATGAGCAGTTCTTC. The J gene is TRBJ2-1, the V gene TRBV7-6; 8 bases line up with TRBD2. Per germline, CDR1 SGHVS and CDR2 FNYEAQ. CDR3 length: 14 amino acids. V lost 4 bases to trimming and J lost 6 bases; unmatched junction nucleotides: 5.